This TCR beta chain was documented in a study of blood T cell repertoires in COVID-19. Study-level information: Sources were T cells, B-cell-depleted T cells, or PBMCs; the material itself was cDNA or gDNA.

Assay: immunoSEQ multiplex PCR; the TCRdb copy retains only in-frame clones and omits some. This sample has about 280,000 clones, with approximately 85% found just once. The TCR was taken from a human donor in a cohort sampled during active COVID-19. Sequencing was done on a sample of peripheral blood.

Here the CDR3 DNA reads TGTGCCAGCAGCCCTAATGAGGCCCTCAACACCGGGGAGCTGTTTTTT. Its translation: CASSPNEALNTGELFF. This sequence joins TRBV7-3 and TRBJ2-2; D is ambiguous. V lost 5 bases and J 2 bases, leaving 15 bases between the germline ends. Germline values: CDR1 SGHTA, CDR2 FQGTGA. The CDR3 consists of 16 residues.